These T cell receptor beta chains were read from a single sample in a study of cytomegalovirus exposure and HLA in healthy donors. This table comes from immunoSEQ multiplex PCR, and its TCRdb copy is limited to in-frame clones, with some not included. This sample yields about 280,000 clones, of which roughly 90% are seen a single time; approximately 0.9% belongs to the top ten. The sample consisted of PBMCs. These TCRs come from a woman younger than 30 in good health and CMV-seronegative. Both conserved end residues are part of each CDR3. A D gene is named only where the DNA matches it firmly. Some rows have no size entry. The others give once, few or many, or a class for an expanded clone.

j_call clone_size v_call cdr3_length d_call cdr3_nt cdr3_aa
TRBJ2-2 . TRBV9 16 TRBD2 TGTGCCAGCAGCGTCCTAGCGGAGATGAACACCGGGGAGCTGTTTTTT CASSVLAEMNTGELFF
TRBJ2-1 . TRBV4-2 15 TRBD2 TGTGCCAGCAGCCTTAGCGGGAACTCCTACAATGAGCAGTTCTTC CASSLSGNSYNEQFF
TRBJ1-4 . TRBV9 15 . TGTGCCAGCAGCGCGCGAGGGCACGGTAATGAAAAACTGTTTTTT CASSARGHGNEKLFF
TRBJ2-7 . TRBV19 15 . TGTGCCAGTAGCCCCATGGTGGCGGGAACCTACGAGCAGTACTTC CASSPMVAGTYEQYF
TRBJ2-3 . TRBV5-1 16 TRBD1 TGCGCCAGCAGCTTGGTTTCCCAGGGGGCCACAGATACGCAGTATTTT CASSLVSQGATDTQYF
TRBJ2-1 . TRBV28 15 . TGTGCCAGCAGTTTACTGGAGGGGGCGGCTAAGGAGCAGTTCTTC CASSLLEGAAKEQFF
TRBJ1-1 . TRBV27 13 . TGTGCCAGCAGTTTTGGACAGCCCACTGAAGCTTTCTTT CASSFGQPTEAFF
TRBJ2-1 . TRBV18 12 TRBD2 TGTGCCAGCTCCCCAGCGGGAGCTGAGCAGTTCTTC CASSPAGAEQFF
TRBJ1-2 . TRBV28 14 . TGTGCCAGCAGTTTGGAGGGATCCCCCCATGGCTACACCTTC CASSLEGSPHGYTF
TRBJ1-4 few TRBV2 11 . TGTGCCAGCAGATACAGTGAAAAACTGTTTTTT CASRYSEKLFF
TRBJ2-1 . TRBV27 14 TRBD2 TGTGCCAGCAGTTTGCTAGCGGGGGCCAATGAGCAGTTCTTC CASSLLAGANEQFF
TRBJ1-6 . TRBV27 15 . TGTGCCAGCAGTCCCGGAAGGACACCAAATTCACCCCTCCACTTT CASSPGRTPNSPLHF
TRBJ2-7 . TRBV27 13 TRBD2 TGTGCCAGCCGGGAAGCGGGAGAAGGAGAGCAGTACTTC CASREAGEGEQYF
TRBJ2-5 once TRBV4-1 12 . TGCGCCAGCAGCCAAGCGGGAGAGACCCAGTACTTC CASSQAGETQYF
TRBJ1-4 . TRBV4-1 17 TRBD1 TGCGCCAGCAGCCAAGTTAGTCAGGGGGCTCATAATGAAAAACTGTTTTTT CASSQVSQGAHNEKLFF
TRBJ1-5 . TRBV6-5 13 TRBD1 TGTGCCAGCAGTCCGGGACAGTCCCAGCCCCAGCATTTT CASSPGQSQPQHF
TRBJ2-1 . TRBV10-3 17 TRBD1 TGTGCCATCAGTGAGAGAGCCGGCGGGACAGGGGCCGATGAGCAGTTCTTC CAISERAGGTGADEQFF
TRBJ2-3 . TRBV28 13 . TGTGCCAGCAGTGTTTTAGGGGAAGATACGCAGTATTTT CASSVLGEDTQYF
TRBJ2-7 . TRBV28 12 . TGTGCCAGCAGTTTACGAACCCCTACCCAGTACTTC CASSLRTPTQYF
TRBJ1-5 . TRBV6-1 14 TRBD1 TGTGCCAGCAGACCGACAGGGGGAAATCAGCCCCAGCATTTT CASRPTGGNQPQHF
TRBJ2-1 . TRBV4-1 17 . TGCGCCAGCAGCCAGGGTCTAGCGCTAAGCTCCTACAATGAGCAGTTCTTC CASSQGLALSSYNEQFF
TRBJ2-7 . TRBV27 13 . TGTGCCAGCAGTCGGGTTCCCACCCTCGAGCAGTACTTC CASSRVPTLEQYF
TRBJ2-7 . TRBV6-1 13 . TGTGCCAGCAGTGAAGTCAGGGGCTACGAGCAGTACTTC CASSEVRGYEQYF
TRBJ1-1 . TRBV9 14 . TGTGCCAGCAGCGCGGGACTTCAGAACACTGAAGCTTTCTTT CASSAGLQNTEAFF
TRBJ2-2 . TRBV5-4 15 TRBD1 TGTGCCAGCAGCTTGGGACAGGGGGTTTCCGGGGAGCTGTTTTTT CASSLGQGVSGELFF
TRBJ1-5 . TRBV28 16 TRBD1 TGTGCCGGATCAGGCGACAGGGGTCGTATAAATCAGCCCCAGCATTTT CAGSGDRGRINQPQHF
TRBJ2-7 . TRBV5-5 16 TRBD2 TGTGCCAGCAGCCAACTAGCGGGACTAGTGCTCTACGAGCAGTACTTC CASSQLAGLVLYEQYF
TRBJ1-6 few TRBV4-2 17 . TGTGCCAGCAGCCAACACCGGGACATTGGGCCATGGTCACCCCTCCACTTT CASSQHRDIGPWSPLHF
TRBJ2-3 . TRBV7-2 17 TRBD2 TGTGCCAGCAGCTTCCCCCGAGCGGGAGTAGGCACAGATACGCAGTATTTT CASSFPRAGVGTDTQYF
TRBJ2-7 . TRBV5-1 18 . TGCGCCAGCAGCTTGGGGGCTGGACTGCGATTGAGCTCCTACGAGCAGTACTTC CASSLGAGLRLSSYEQYF
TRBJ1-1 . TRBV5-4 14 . TGTGCCAGCAGCTTGGCTGGGAGGGGGACTGAAGCTTTCTTT CASSLAGRGTEAFF
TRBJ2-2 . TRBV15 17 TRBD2 TGTGCCACCAGCAGAGATCTGACTAGCGGGGACACCGGGGAGCTGTTTTTT CATSRDLTSGDTGELFF
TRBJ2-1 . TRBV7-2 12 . TGTGCCAGCAGCTTTGAGCGGAATGAGCAGTTCTTC CASSFERNEQFF
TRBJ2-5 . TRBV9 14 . TGTGCCAGCAGCGTAGTTGGAGGGAGCGAGACCCAGTACTTC CASSVVGGSETQYF
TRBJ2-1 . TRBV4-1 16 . TGCGCCAGCAGCCACCCACTAGCACCCTTTGACAATGAGCAGTTCTTC CASSHPLAPFDNEQFF
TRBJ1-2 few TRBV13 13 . TGTGCCAGCAGCCACTCTCACAGGGACGGCTACACCTTC CASSHSHRDGYTF
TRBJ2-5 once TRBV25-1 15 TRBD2 TGTGCCAGCAGTTCACCACTAGCGGCACAAGAGACCCAGTACTTC CASSSPLAAQETQYF
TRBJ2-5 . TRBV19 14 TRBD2 TGTGCCAGTAGGGGGACTAGCGGGAGTGGGACCCAGTACTTC CASRGTSGSGTQYF
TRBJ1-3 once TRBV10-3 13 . TGTGCCACCTCCCTAAGTCACGGTTATACCATATATTTT CATSLSHGYTIYF
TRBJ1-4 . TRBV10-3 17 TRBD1 TGTGCCATCAGTGAGTCCAAGGGGGCAGCAACTAATGAAAAACTGTTTTTT CAISESKGAATNEKLFF
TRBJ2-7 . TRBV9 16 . TGTGCCAGCAGCGTAGTACCGGCGGGACCCTCGGACGAGCAGTACTTC CASSVVPAGPSDEQYF
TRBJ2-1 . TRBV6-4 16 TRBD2 TGTGCCAGCTTGCCTGTAGCGGGAGTTGGGTACAATGAGCAGTTCTTC CASLPVAGVGYNEQFF
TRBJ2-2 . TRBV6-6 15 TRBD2 TGTGCCAGCAGAATTTTAGCGGGTTGGATCGGGGAGCTGTTTTTT CASRILAGWIGELFF
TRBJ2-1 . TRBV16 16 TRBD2 TGTGCCAGCAGCCAGCCAACTAGCGACAAGAACAATGAGCAGTTCTTC CASSQPTSDKNNEQFF
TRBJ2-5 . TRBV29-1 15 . TGCAGCGTTGTTGAAACAGGGCCCCCGTGGGAGACCCAGTACTTC CSVVETGPPWETQYF
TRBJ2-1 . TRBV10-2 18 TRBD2 TGCGCCAGCAACCCTAGCGGGAGGGCAAGGAGCTCCTACAATGAGCAGTTCTTC CASNPSGRARSSYNEQFF
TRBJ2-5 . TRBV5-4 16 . TGTGCCAGCAGCCTTCCCGCTCGACAGGACCAAGAGACCCAGTACTTC CASSLPARQDQETQYF
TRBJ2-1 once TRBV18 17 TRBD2 TGTGCCAGCTCACCAAGATCACTAGCGGGAGGAGATAGTGAGCAGTTCTTC CASSPRSLAGGDSEQFF
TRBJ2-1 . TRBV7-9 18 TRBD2 TGTGCCAGCAGCTTAGGGGGACTAGCGGGAGGGAATTTGAATGAGCAGTTCTTC CASSLGGLAGGNLNEQFF
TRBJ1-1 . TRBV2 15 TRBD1 TGTGCCAGCAGTGCGGGACAGGGGGCAAGAACTGAAGCTTTCTTT CASSAGQGARTEAFF
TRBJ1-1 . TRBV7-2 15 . TGTGCCAGCAGCTCCTCCTGGCTGGTGGACACTGAAGCTTTCTTT CASSSSWLVDTEAFF
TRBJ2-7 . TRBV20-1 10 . TGCAGTGCTCGCAGCTACGAGCAGTACTTC CSARSYEQYF
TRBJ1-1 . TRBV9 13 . TGTGCCAGCAGCGTTATGGGGGCCACTGAAGCTTTCTTT CASSVMGATEAFF
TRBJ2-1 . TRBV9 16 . TGTGCCAGCAGCGAAGAGCGGAAGAGCTCCTACAATGAGCAGTTCTTC CASSEERKSSYNEQFF
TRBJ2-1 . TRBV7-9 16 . TGTGCCAGCAGCTTAGCCATGGGAGTCTACTACAATGAGCAGTTCTTC CASSLAMGVYYNEQFF
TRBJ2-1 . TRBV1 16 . TGCACCAGCAGCCAATTTCCGGGACAGCGGCCCAATGAGCAGTTCTTC CTSSQFPGQRPNEQFF
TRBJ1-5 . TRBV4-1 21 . TGCGCCAGCAGTCCTACGCTACCGCAGGGACAAAGGAGAGGGGGTGGACAGCCCCAGCATTTT CASSPTLPQGQRRGGGQPQHF
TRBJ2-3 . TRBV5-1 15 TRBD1 TGCGCCAGCAGCTTGCAGGGGACAGTCACAGATACGCAGTATTTT CASSLQGTVTDTQYF